These 27 T cell receptor beta chains were all obtained from the same sample, sequenced in a study of molecular identifiers for immune sequencing clone quantification. TCRdb re-analysed the PCR reads in MiXCR, keeping a single row per CDR3 protein. The data contain around 460,000 distinct CDR3 sequences, about a fifth of them singletons. Sequenced material: naive CD8+ T cells from blood, with Jurkat cell RNA spiked in. As to subset: FACS-sorted CD8+CD4-CCR7+CD45RA+ naive T cells. Receptors originate from a human donor in good health. Some libraries in this study had Jurkat cell RNA spiked in.

This clonotype was detected only a few times. The J gene is TRBJ2-5, the V gene TRBV30, with D possibly being TRBD1 (5 bases). The CDR3 has 13 amino acids. Per the germline V gene, CDR1 is GTSNPN and CDR2 is SVGIG (reference sequence). V lost 1 base and J lost 1, with 7 bases in between. The CDR3 region has the DNA TGTGCCTGGAGTGACAGGTTCCAAGAGACCCAGTACTTC. This sequence encodes CAWSDRFQETQYF. Drawing the rest from reference TRBV30 and TRBJ2-5, the complete variable domain is SQTIHQWPATLVQPVGSPLSLECTVEGTSNPNLYWYRQAAGRGLQLLFYSVGIGQISSEVPQNLSASRPQDRQFILSSKKLLLSDSGFYLCAWSDRFQETQYFGPGTRLLVL.

In this sample, this clonotype turned up many times. The chain employs TRBV7-8 and TRBJ2-3; 7 bases agree with TRBD2. CDR3 size: 15 residues. The V segment lost 3 bases and the J segment 5 bases; nucleotides outside the gene matches: 8. CDR1 and CDR2 from the germline V gene are SGHVS and FQNEAQ. The CDR3 here is CASSFDGAGEDTQYF. CDR3 bases: TGTGCCAGCAGCTTTGATGGCGCGGGGGAAGATACGCAGTATTTT.

This clonotype was counted many times. The chain couples TRBV29-1 to TRBJ1-2, with a possible D match to TRBD1 (5 bases). V lost 5 bases, J lost 2 bases, and 9 bases lay in between. The V gene's germline CDR1 is SQVTM and CDR2 ANQGSEA. This CDR3 comprises 12 residues. This CDR3 is CSVLQENYGYTF. CDR3 DNA sequence: TGCAGCGTTCTACAGGAGAACTATGGCTACACCTTC.

This clonotype came up many times. The gene calls are TRBV28 and TRBJ2-7; no clear D gene. The CDR3 has 10 amino acids. Germline V CDR1 and CDR2: MDHEN, SYDVKM. The V and J ends lost 6 bases and 3 bases respectively, with 3 bases between them. CDR3 coding DNA: TGTGCCAGCAGCAACTACGAGCAGTACTTC. Translating it yields CASSNYEQYF.

This rearrangement joins TRBV30 to TRBJ1-1; D ambiguous. Trimming took off 1 base at V and 0 bases at J, with 6 bases between the two ends. The germline V gene encodes CDR1 GTSNPN and CDR2 SVGIG (reference sequence). CDR3 size: 13 residues. The CDR3 bases are TGTGCCTGGAGTGAATCTATGAACACTGAAGCTTTCTTT. Amino acid sequence: CAWSESMNTEAFF. The full variable domain, with the rest looked up from reference TRBV30 and TRBJ1-1, is SQTIHQWPATLVQPVGSPLSLECTVEGTSNPNLYWYRQAAGRGLQLLFYSVGIGQISSEVPQNLSASRPQDRQFILSSKKLLLSDSGFYLCAWSESMNTEAFFGQGTRLTVV.

This clonotype was picked up many times. The chain couples TRBV29-1 to TRBJ1-1; D unresolved. Germline V gene lookup returns CDR1 SQVTM and CDR2 ANQGSEA. The CDR3 contains 11 residues. V was trimmed by 5 bases and J by 3 bases, leaving 7 bases between them. The CDR3, as DNA: TGCAGCGTTCCCGCTTACACTGAAGCTTTCTTT. Amino acid sequence: CSVPAYTEAFF.

This clonotype has at least ten counts. This chain links TRBV28 with TRBJ2-7; no clear D gene. V was trimmed by 6 bases and J by 6 bases, leaving 18 bases between them. CDR3 length equals 14 residues. Germline CDR1 MDHEN, CDR2 SYDVKM. CDR3 nucleotide sequence: TGTGCCAGCAGAGTCCCCGAGGAGTACGGCGAGCAGTACTTC. It codes for CASRVPEEYGEQYF.

The chain employs TRBV4-3 and TRBJ2-7; D gene unclear. CDR3 length: 15 amino acids. Germline V gene lookup returns CDR1 LGHNA and CDR2 YSLEER. V lost 0 bases and J 2 bases, leaving 11 bases between the germline ends. DNA of the CDR3: TGCGCCAGCAGCCAAGATCGGGCGGTGACCTACGAGCAGTACTTC. Translating gives CASSQDRAVTYEQYF.

Ten or more counts support this clonotype. This sequence joins TRBV3-1 and TRBJ1-1, with 7 nucleotides matching TRBD1. The ends lost 4 bases at V and 6 bases at J; junction bases unmatched: 8. The V gene's germline CDR1 is LGHDT and CDR2 YNNKEL (reference sequence). CDR3 length equals 14 residues. The CDR3 sequence is CASSREGAYAEAFF. In DNA form, the CDR3 reads TGTGCCAGCAGCCGTGAGGGGGCTTACGCTGAAGCTTTCTTT.

This clonotype was seen ten or more times. The chain employs TRBV20-1 and TRBJ2-7; D may be TRBD2 (6 bases). Trimming removed 5 bases from V and 2 bases from J, with 16 bases in between. CDR1 is DFQATT, CDR2 SNEGSKA, per germline (reference sequence). This CDR3 contains 14 residues. The CDR3 nucleotides read TGCAGTGCTGAGACCCGGGACTCCGCCTACGAGCAGTACTTC. It codes for CSAETRDSAYEQYF.

The V gene is TRBV29-1, the J gene TRBJ1-2; D gene unclear. This CDR3 comprises 12 residues. V lost 3 bases and J 2 bases, leaving 7 bases between the germline ends. The V gene's germline CDR1 is SQVTM and CDR2 ANQGSEA. The CDR3: CSVDEGNYGYTF. CDR3 DNA: TGCAGCGTTGATGAGGGCAACTATGGCTACACCTTC.

The gene calls are TRBV7-6 and TRBJ2-7; TRBD1 or TRBD2 may be the D gene (5 bases each). Trimming removed 6 bases at V and 5 bases at J, with 14 bases between. Per germline, CDR1 SGHVS and CDR2 FNYEAQ. The CDR3 contains 13 residues. CDR3 sequence: CASRPGTRDEQYF. CDR3 DNA sequence: TGTGCCAGCAGACCCGGGACGAGGGACGAGCAGTACTTC.

The chain carries TRBV6-2 or TRBV6-3 and TRBJ1-5, with D perhaps matching TRBD1 (5 bases). Trimming took off 4 bases at V and 7 bases at J, with 14 bases between the two ends. The CDR3 runs to 14 residues. Germline CDR1 is MNHEY and CDR2 is SVGEGT. The CDR3: CASSSDMEGQPQHF. The DNA of the CDR3 is TGTGCCAGCAGTTCGGACATGGAGGGCCAGCCCCAGCATTTT.

Remarks on this clonotype: This may stem from a read error, because a much larger clone lies one nucleotide away. V and J are TRBV7-6 and TRBJ2-7; the D is unclear. CDR1 is SGHVS and CDR2 is FNYEAQ in the germline V gene. This CDR3 is 14 amino acids long. V lost 1 base to trimming and J lost 5 bases, with 12 bases between them. In nucleotides, the CDR3 is TGTGCCAGCAGCTTAGGTAGGGAAGGGCACGAGCAGTACTTC. Translation gives CASSLGREGHEQYF.

The sample holds many counts of this clonotype. The chain links TRBV7-2 to TRBJ2-3, with D possibly being TRBD1 (5 bases). This CDR3 region has 15 residues. Trimming left V 0 bases short and J 4 bases short, with 11 bases between. Germline loops: CDR1 SGHTA, CDR2 FQGNSA. The CDR3 DNA follows: TGTGCCAGCAGCTTAGCTGTACAGGCCTCAGATACGCAGTATTTT. This codes for CASSLAVQASDTQYF.

In its sample, this clonotype was seen a few times. This chain joins TRBV6-1 and TRBJ2-6, with D hard to call. The V end was cut by 5 bases, the J end by 0 bases, with 8 bases between. The length of the CDR3 is 15 residues. Germline V gene lookup returns CDR1 MNHNS and CDR2 SASEGT. CDR3 amino acids: CASSPGSSGANVLTF. As DNA, the CDR3 is TGTGCCAGCAGTCCAGGATCCTCTGGGGCCAACGTCCTGACTTTC.

Ten or more counts support this clonotype. The chain carries TRBV19 and TRBJ2-5; D might be TRBD1 or TRBD2, each matching 5 bases. The CDR3 runs to 14 residues. The ends were cut back, 3 bases at V and 3 bases at J, with 11 bases in the middle. The germline V gene encodes CDR1 LNHDA and CDR2 SQIVND (reference sequence). CDR3 sequence: CASSIGTLKETQYF. The CDR3 DNA reads TGTGCCAGTAGTATTGGGACGCTTAAAGAGACCCAGTACTTC.

This clonotype showed up just a few times. This chain links TRBV28 with TRBJ2-1, with unresolved D. CDR1 is MDHEN and CDR2 is SYDVKM in the germline V gene. The CDR3 is made up of 17 amino acids. Between the trimmed V and J ends, which lost 4 bases and 2 bases, there was a span of 18 bases. Written as DNA, the CDR3 is TGTGCCAGCAGTTCACCCTTCGCGGCTGGAGCCTACAATGAGCAGTTCTTC. Protein product: CASSSPFAAGAYNEQFF.

Remarks on this clonotype: A much larger clone differs from this one at a single base, so this may be a read error. The rearrangement uses TRBV14 and TRBJ1-6; TRBD1 might be the D (6 bases). Germline V lookup: CDR1 SGHDN, CDR2 FVKESK. The CDR3 totals 14 residues. In DNA, the CDR3 is TGTGTCAGCAGCCTTCGACAGGATGGAACACCCCTCCACTTT. It yields the protein CVSSLRQDGTPLHF.

The chain carries TRBV11-2 and TRBJ1-3; a weak D match, TRBD1 (6 bases). V shed 5 bases and J shed 8 bases, with 10 bases lying between them. Germline CDR1 SGHAT, CDR2 FQNNGV. This CDR3 spans 12 amino acids. Here the CDR3 DNA reads TGTGCCAGCAGCGGGGGCGGGGACACCATATATTTT. Protein: CASSGGGDTIYF.

To note about this clonotype: The conserved phenylalanine or tryptophan is not found at the CDR3 terminus, so this likely reflects a read error. V is TRBV12-3 or TRBV12-4 and J is TRBJ1-5; D is unresolved. V lost 6 bases, J lost 3 bases, and 9 bases lay in between. The CDR3 extends over 13 amino acids. CDR3 in amino acids: CASRESPNQPQHL. The CDR3 DNA follows: TGTGCCAGCAGGGAGTCACCCAATCAGCCCCAGCATCTT.

The chain is built from TRBV2 and TRBJ1-1; the match to TRBD1 covers 9 bases. The CDR3 is 15 residues long. CDR1 is SNHLY, CDR2 FYNNEI, per germline. V was pared by 6 bases and J by 1 base, with 6 bases of the junction left unmatched. CDR3 amino acids: CASRHWTGENTEAFF. The CDR3 region has the DNA TGTGCCAGCAGGCACTGGACAGGGGAGAACACTGAAGCTTTCTTT.

The table lists this clonotype with a few counts. The chain carries TRBV6-5 and TRBJ1-1, with D hard to call. Germline loops: CDR1 MNHEY, CDR2 SVGAGI. This CDR3 is built from 13 residues. Deletions cut 7 bases from V and 4 bases from J, with 13 bases between. This CDR3 reads CASTLHRSTEAFF. The DNA for the CDR3 is TGTGCCAGCACTCTTCACCGGAGCACTGAAGCTTTCTTT.

This clonotype has only one observation. At one boundary the junction diverges from the germline segment, which might be a read error. This chain connects TRBV7-9 to TRBJ2-2, with D perhaps TRBD2 (5 bases). The CDR3 extends over 12 amino acids. The germline CDR1 and CDR2 sequences are SEHNR and FQNEAQ (reference sequence). The chain's CDR3 is CGVDSIAGEPFF. CDR3 coding DNA: TGTGGGGTGGACTCTATCGCCGGGGAGCCGTTTTTT. Using reference TRBV7-9 and TRBJ2-2 for the parts outside the CDR3, the full variable domain is DTGVSQNPRHKITKRGQNVTFRCDPISEHNRLYWYRQTLGQGPEFLTYFQNEAQLEKSRLLSDRFSAERPKGSFSTLEIQRTEQGDSAMYLCGVDSIAGEPFFGEGSRLTVL.

This clonotype has more than one count but fewer than ten. The J gene is TRBJ2-3, the V gene TRBV7-6, with D possibly matching TRBD2 (7 bases). Germline CDR1 reads SGHVS; CDR2 reads FNYEAQ. Trimming pared 4 bases from V and 6 bases from J, leaving 17 bases between. This CDR3 is built from 15 residues. CDR3 DNA sequence: TGTGCCAGCAGCTCCCTGGGGGGGGCAATGGATACGCAGTATTTT. Its protein is CASSSLGGAMDTQYF.

This clonotype was detected many times. This chain uses TRBV7-8 with TRBJ1-1; unclear D gene. The CDR3 covers 12 residues. V shed 1 base and J shed 7 bases, with 7 bases lying between them. The germline V gene encodes CDR1 SGHVS and CDR2 FQNEAQ. Here the CDR3 reads CASSLVANEAFF. The CDR3 coding sequence is TGTGCCAGCAGCTTAGTAGCGAATGAAGCTTTCTTT.

The chain uses TRBV5-5 and TRBJ1-5; unclear D gene. Germline V gene sequence: CDR1 SGHKS, CDR2 YYEKEE (reference sequence). This CDR3 has 13 amino acids. V shed 0 bases and J shed 7 bases, with 8 bases lying between them. DNA of the CDR3: TGTGCCAGCAGCTTGGGAGGGCTGCAGCCCCAGCATTTT. Protein sequence: CASSLGGLQPQHF.